A selection of T cell receptor beta chains follows, all from one sample in a study of cytomegalovirus exposure and HLA in healthy donors. Generated by immunoSEQ multiplex PCR, the TCRdb table keeps only in-frame clones and is missing some. Of 170,000 or so clones in the sample, 84% were seen once. The sequenced sample consisted of PBMCs. Every receptor here comes from a woman under 30 in good health and CMV-seropositive. Each CDR3 is given with its conserved first and last residue. The order of the fields is D gene, CDR3 length, clone size, V gene, J gene, CDR3 DNA, CDR3 protein. The D gene is left open where the match is weak. Some rows have no size entry. The others give once, few or many, or a class for an expanded clone.

D gene: TRBD1; CDR3 length: 16; clone size: NA; V gene: TRBV7-8; J gene: TRBJ1-1; CDR3 DNA: TGTGCCAGCAGCTTACCCTCTACAGGGGTGAACACTGAAGCTTTCTTT; CDR3 protein: CASSLPSTGVNTEAFF
D gene: NA; CDR3 length: 13; clone size: few; V gene: TRBV6-1; J gene: TRBJ1-2; CDR3 DNA: TGTGCCAGCAGTGAAGGGGGGGGTTTTGGCTACACCTTC; CDR3 protein: CASSEGGGFGYTF
D gene: NA; CDR3 length: 14; clone size: NA; V gene: TRBV5-1; J gene: TRBJ2-7; CDR3 DNA: TGCGCCAGCAGCTTGGAGGCTAGCAGGTACGAGCAGTACTTC; CDR3 protein: CASSLEASRYEQYF
D gene: TRBD2; CDR3 length: 15; clone size: NA; V gene: TRBV4-1; J gene: TRBJ2-1; CDR3 DNA: TGCGCCAGCAGCCATGAAGCGGGGGCCTACAATGAGCAGTTCTTC; CDR3 protein: CASSHEAGAYNEQFF
D gene: TRBD1; CDR3 length: 15; clone size: NA; V gene: TRBV7-6; J gene: TRBJ2-7; CDR3 DNA: TGTGCCAGCAGCACGACAGGGACCAACCAGTACGAGCAGTACTTC; CDR3 protein: CASSTTGTNQYEQYF
D gene: NA; CDR3 length: 14; clone size: NA; V gene: TRBV4-2; J gene: TRBJ1-2; CDR3 DNA: TGTGCCAGCAGCCGAGGTCGGGATAACTATGGCTACACCTTC; CDR3 protein: CASSRGRDNYGYTF
D gene: NA; CDR3 length: 12; clone size: NA; V gene: TRBV29-1; J gene: TRBJ1-1; CDR3 DNA: TGCAGCGTTGAAGTAGAAGGGGCGGGGGCTTTCTTT; CDR3 protein: CSVEVEGAGAFF
D gene: TRBD2; CDR3 length: 16; clone size: NA; V gene: TRBV2; J gene: TRBJ2-1; CDR3 DNA: TGTGCCAGCAGTGAAAGGGGAGCGGGGGGCTACAATGAGCAGTTCTTC; CDR3 protein: CASSERGAGGYNEQFF
D gene: NA; CDR3 length: 14; clone size: once; V gene: TRBV5-6; J gene: TRBJ1-5; CDR3 DNA: TGTGCCAGCAGCAGCAGGGCGGGGTATCAGCCCCAGCATTTT; CDR3 protein: CASSSRAGYQPQHF
D gene: TRBD1; CDR3 length: 14; clone size: NA; V gene: TRBV6-6; J gene: TRBJ1-5; CDR3 DNA: TGTGCCAGCAGTTACAGGGACAGGGATCAGCCCCAGCATTTT; CDR3 protein: CASSYRDRDQPQHF
D gene: NA; CDR3 length: 14; clone size: NA; V gene: TRBV4-1; J gene: TRBJ1-2; CDR3 DNA: TGCGCCAGCAGACCTCCAGGGACACGGTATGGCTACACCTTC; CDR3 protein: CASRPPGTRYGYTF
D gene: NA; CDR3 length: 14; clone size: NA; V gene: TRBV5-1; J gene: TRBJ1-1; CDR3 DNA: TGCGCCAGCAGCTTGGTCGGGAAGGACACTGAAGCTTTCTTT; CDR3 protein: CASSLVGKDTEAFF
D gene: TRBD1; CDR3 length: 15; clone size: NA; V gene: TRBV11-2; J gene: TRBJ2-5; CDR3 DNA: TGTGCCAGCAGCTTAGCGACAGGGTACCAAGAGACCCAGTACTTC; CDR3 protein: CASSLATGYQETQYF
D gene: NA; CDR3 length: 14; clone size: NA; V gene: TRBV6-6; J gene: TRBJ1-6; CDR3 DNA: TGTGCCAGCAGTTACGAGGCCAAGAACTCACCCCTCCACTTT; CDR3 protein: CASSYEAKNSPLHF
D gene: NA; CDR3 length: 11; clone size: NA; V gene: TRBV25-1; J gene: TRBJ1-1; CDR3 DNA: TGTGCCAGCAGTGAAACGGCTGAAGCTTTCTTT; CDR3 protein: CASSETAEAFF
D gene: NA; CDR3 length: 21; clone size: once; V gene: TRBV6-1; J gene: TRBJ1-2; CDR3 DNA: TGTGCCAGCAGTGAAGCCCCTTTTGCTTTTATCAAGGCCCTACGGGACTATGGCTACACCTTC; CDR3 protein: CASSEAPFAFIKALRDYGYTF